This T cell receptor beta chain was documented in a study of tumor-infiltrating lymphocytes in primary liver carcinoma. Whole-study context: Both sexes were represented among patients, who were 30 to 69 years old.

RNA was extracted from whole blood without cell sorting, alongside germline DNA. Study-level points and caveats: Tumors had a significantly higher top-250-clone fraction than blood (p = 0.039).

V was trimmed by 3 bases and J by 5 bases, leaving 7 bases between them. The CDR3 runs to 12 residues. Germline CDR1 GTSNPN, CDR2 SVGIG (reference sequence). On this clonotype itself: Its antigen remains unidentified.

TCR beta cDNA was prepared out of roughly 450 ng total RNA by means of a constant-region primer. A slightly modified ARM-PCR protocol with three nested multiplex PCR rounds produced these TCR beta libraries. TRBV1-TRBV30 forward and Cbeta reverse primers drove the first two approximately 10-cycle rounds. A single record per CDR3 protein comes from TCRdb applying MiXCR to the multiplex PCR reads. The sample includes some 320,000 distinct CDR3 sequences, over 55% of them seen just once. The sample taken for sequencing was peripheral blood. This chain connects TRBV30 to TRBJ1-4; D gene uncertain. The receptor was derived from a man aged 40-49 years with primary liver carcinoma and hepatitis B virus infection. The CDR3 protein is CAWRAANEKLFF. CDR3 DNA sequence: TGTGCCTGGAGGGCTGCAAATGAAAAACTGTTTTTT. Full variable domain (outside the CDR3, taken from reference TRBV30 and TRBJ1-4): SQTIHQWPATLVQPVGSPLSLECTVEGTSNPNLYWYRQAAGRGLQLLFYSVGIGQISSEVPQNLSASRPQDRQFILSSKKLLLSDSGFYLCAWRAANEKLFFGSGTQLSVL.